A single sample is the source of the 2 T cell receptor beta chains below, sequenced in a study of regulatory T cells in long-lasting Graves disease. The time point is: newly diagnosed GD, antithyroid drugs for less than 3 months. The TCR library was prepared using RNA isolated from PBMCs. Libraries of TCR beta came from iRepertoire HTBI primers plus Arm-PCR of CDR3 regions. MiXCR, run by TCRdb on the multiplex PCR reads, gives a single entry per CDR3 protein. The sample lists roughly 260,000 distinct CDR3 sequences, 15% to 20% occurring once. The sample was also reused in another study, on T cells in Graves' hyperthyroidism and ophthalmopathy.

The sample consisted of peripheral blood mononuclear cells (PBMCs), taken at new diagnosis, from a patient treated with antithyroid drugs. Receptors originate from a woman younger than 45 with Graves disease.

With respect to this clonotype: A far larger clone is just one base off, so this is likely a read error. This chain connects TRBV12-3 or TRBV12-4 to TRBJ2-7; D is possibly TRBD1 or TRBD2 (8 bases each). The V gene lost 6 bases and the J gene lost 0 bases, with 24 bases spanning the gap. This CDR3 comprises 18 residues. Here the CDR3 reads CASSNRGTGGARSYEQYF. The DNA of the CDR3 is TGTGCCAGCAGCAACAGGGGGACCGGGGGGGCCCGCTCCTACGAGCAGTACTTC.

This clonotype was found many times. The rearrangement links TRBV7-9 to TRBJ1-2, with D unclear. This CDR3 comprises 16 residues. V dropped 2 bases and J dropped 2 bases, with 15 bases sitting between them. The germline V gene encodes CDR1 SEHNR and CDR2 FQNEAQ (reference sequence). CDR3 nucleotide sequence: TGTGCCAGCAGCTTAATGTTCGCCGCGAGAAACTATGGCTACACCTTC. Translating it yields CASSLMFAARNYGYTF.